Following are 31 T cell receptor beta chains from one sample sequenced in a study of blood T cell dynamics during melanoma immunotherapy. Using immunoSEQ multiplex PCR, the repertoire was profiled, and TCRdb retains in-frame clones only, with some absent. This table holds 4,000 to 5,000 clones, about nine tenths found once. Time point: week 3, after first cycle of checkpoint inhibitor. The sequencing used blood, collected from a patient treated with checkpoint blockade. The origin of the receptors is a human donor with melanoma.

CDR3 loop: CASRQPDPYVIQNTGELFF. The CDR3 DNA sequence: TGTGCCAGCAGACAACCGGACCCTTACGTTATACAGAACACCGGGGAGCTGTTTTTT. The gene calls are TRBV6-4 and TRBJ2-2; no clear D. V lost 6 bases and J 1 base, leaving 24 bases between the germline ends. From germline, CDR1 is MRHNA and CDR2 SNTAGT. The CDR3 is made up of 19 amino acids.

Only a few counts were recorded for this clone. The V and J genes are TRBV7-2 and TRBJ2-7, with D unclear. The germline V gene encodes CDR1 SGHTA and CDR2 FQGNSA. The CDR3 loop spans 12 amino acids. V was cut by 2 bases and J by 3 bases, with 5 bases left in between. CDR3 coding DNA: TGTGCCAGCAGCTTAAACTACTACGAGCAGTACTTC. Translating it yields CASSLNYYEQYF. The variable domain in full, with the rest retrieved from reference TRBV7-2 and TRBJ2-7, is GAGVSQSPSNKVTEKGKDVELRCDPISGHTALYWYRQSLGQGLEFLIYFQGNSAPDKSGLPSDRFSAERTGGSVSTLTIQRTQQEDSAVYLCASSLNYYEQYFGPGTRLTVT.

The chain joins TRBV18 to TRBJ1-1, with D perhaps TRBD1 (5 bases). Between the trimmed V and J ends, which lost 1 base and 2 bases, there was a span of 11 bases. CDR1 KGHSH and CDR2 LQKENI come from the germline V gene. The CDR3 loop spans 15 amino acids. CDR3 protein: CASSPLEGTNTEAFF. The CDR3 DNA sequence: TGTGCCAGCTCACCACTGGAGGGGACCAACACTGAAGCTTTCTTT.

The chain combines TRBV21-1 with TRBJ2-5. TRBV21-1 counts as a pseudogene. This CDR3 comprises 14 residues. The CDR3 sequence is CASSSGTEQETQYF. The CDR3 DNA reads as TGTGCCAGCAGCTCCGGGACGGAACAAGAGACCCAGTACTTC.

The chain combines TRBV6-1 with TRBJ2-3, with D maybe TRBD2 (5 bases). In germline, CDR1 is MNHNS, CDR2 SASEGT. The ends were cut back, 6 bases at V and 3 bases at J, with 13 bases in the middle. CDR3 size: 14 residues. The CDR3 sequence: CASSSPGMTDTQYF. The CDR3 DNA sequence: TGTGCCAGCAGCTCTCCGGGAATGACAGATACGCAGTATTTT.

This chain connects TRBV11-2 to TRBJ2-2, with 10 bases identical to TRBD2. The germline V gene has CDR1 SGHAT and CDR2 FQNNGV. This CDR3 comprises 17 residues. The J segment lost 1 base and the V segment lost 4 bases, leaving 6 bases of the junction unmatched. CDR3 in amino acids: CASSWELAGMNTGELFF. DNA for the CDR3: TGTGCCAGCAGCTGGGAACTAGCGGGGATGAACACCGGGGAGCTGTTTTTT.

V usage is TRBV7-3 and J usage is TRBJ2-1; the match to TRBD2 covers 8 bases. CDR1 SGHTA and CDR2 FQGTGA come from the germline V gene. The CDR3 is 17 residues long. V lost 2 bases to trimming and J lost 0 bases; unmatched junction nucleotides: 6. CDR3 region: CASSLAGGPSSYNEQFF. The CDR3 DNA reads TGTGCCAGCAGCTTAGCGGGAGGCCCAAGCTCCTACAATGAGCAGTTCTTC. Full variable domain (outside the CDR3, taken from reference TRBV7-3 and TRBJ2-1): GAGVSQTPSNKVTEKGKYVELRCDPISGHTALYWYRQSLGQGPEFLIYFQGTGAADDSGLPNDRFFAVRPEGSVSTLKIQRTERGDSAVYLCASSLAGGPSSYNEQFFGPGTRLTVL.

The J gene is TRBJ1-1, the V gene TRBV30; a possible D gene is TRBD1 (5 bases). This CDR3 region has 14 residues. Germline V gene lookup returns CDR1 GTSNPN and CDR2 SVGIG (reference sequence). V dropped 2 bases and J dropped 5 bases, with 15 bases sitting between them. The CDR3 DNA reads as TGTGCCTGGAGTAAGGACGGGGGTTGGACTGAAGCTTTCTTT. Residues: CAWSKDGGWTEAFF.

This clone was counted a single time. J is TRBJ1-4 and V is TRBV30; no clear D gene. The CDR3 extends over 14 amino acids. The germline V gene has CDR1 GTSNPN and CDR2 SVGIG (reference sequence). The V end was cut by 3 bases, the J end by 8 bases, with 16 bases between. The CDR3 region is CAWSPGSPPEKLFF. CDR3 in DNA: TGTGCCTGGAGCCCCGGGAGCCCTCCGGAAAAACTGTTTTTT.

CDR3 sequence (DNA): TGTGCCAGCAGCTTAGAGAGGACTAGCCTCTCCTACGAGCAGTACTTC. Amino acid sequence: CASSLERTSLSYEQYF. The chain has TRBV11-2 and TRBJ2-7; 8 bases map to TRBD2. V shed 0 bases and J 0 bases; nucleotides not matched to a gene: 4. Germline lookup yields CDR1 SGHAT and CDR2 FQNNGV. There are 16 residues in the CDR3.

The rearrangement uses TRBV5-1 and TRBJ2-3; D gene ambiguous. V lost 0 bases to trimming and J lost 2 bases, with 4 bases between them. Germline CDR1 and CDR2: SGHRS and YFSETQ. The CDR3 has 13 residues. As DNA, the CDR3 is TGCGCCAGCAGCTTGGCGGCCACAGATACGCAGTATTTT. Amino acid sequence: CASSLAATDTQYF.

The chain recombines TRBV6-6 with TRBJ1-3; D possibly corresponds to TRBD1 (5 bases). The germline V gene has CDR1 MNHNY and CDR2 SVGAGI (reference sequence). The V end was cut by 2 bases, the J end by 5 bases, with 10 bases between. The CDR3 is made up of 14 amino acids. In DNA form, the CDR3 reads TGTGCCAGCAGTTACGACCAGGGCAGAAACACCATATATTTT. Translating it yields CASSYDQGRNTIYF.

The chain joins TRBV4-3 to TRBJ2-7; D is ambiguous. Germline CDR1 LGHNA, CDR2 YSLEER. V lost 3 bases, J lost 6 bases, and 9 bases lay in between. This CDR3 spans 12 amino acids. The CDR3, as DNA: TGCGCCAGCAGCCACTATTACGGCGAGCAGTACTTC. Translated, it gives CASSHYYGEQYF.

V gene TRBV5-8 combines with J gene TRBJ2-1; D is ambiguous. Germline CDR1 and CDR2: SGHTS and YDEGEE. Between the trimmed V and J ends, which lost 2 bases and 8 bases, there was a span of 17 bases. This CDR3 has 15 residues. The CDR3 sequence is CASSFSVSSRDEQFF. In DNA, the CDR3 is TGTGCCAGCAGCTTCTCGGTGTCTTCCCGGGATGAGCAGTTCTTC.

This chain connects TRBV7-7 to TRBJ2-1; 9 nucleotides agree with TRBD2. This CDR3 has 13 amino acids. Germline CDR1 and CDR2: SSHAT and FNYEAQ (reference sequence). The CDR3 coding sequence is TGTGCTAGCTCTAGCGGGATCCGGAATGAGCAGTTCTTC. Translation gives CASSSGIRNEQFF.

This sequence joins TRBV6-4 and TRBJ2-1; 7 nucleotides align to TRBD2. This CDR3 comprises 13 residues. The germline V gene has CDR1 MRHNA and CDR2 SNTAGT. Trimming took 4 bases from V and 5 from J; bases not matched to a gene: 2. The CDR3, as DNA: TGTGCCAGCAGTGCCGGGACTAACAATGAGCAGTTCTTC. It is translated as CASSAGTNNEQFF.

This sequence joins TRBV6-6 and TRBJ2-7; D remains ambiguous. CDR3 length equals 14 residues. The germline V and J ends were trimmed by 0 bases and 0 bases, with 6 bases remaining between them. Germline loops: CDR1 MNHNY, CDR2 SVGAGI (reference sequence). CDR3 amino acids: CASSYSSDSYEQYF. The CDR3, as DNA: TGTGCCAGCAGTTACTCTTCAGACTCCTACGAGCAGTACTTC.

The chain combines TRBV6-5 with TRBJ2-7; D may be TRBD2 (5 bases). The V end lost 2 bases, the J end lost 6 bases, and 17 bases lay between the germline ends. The CDR3 is 15 amino acids. Germline CDR1 MNHEY, CDR2 SVGAGI. The CDR3 sequence is CASSYGGGSIGEQYF. The CDR3 bases are TGTGCCAGCAGTTACGGAGGTGGGAGTATCGGCGAGCAGTACTTC.

The gene calls are TRBV4-1 and TRBJ2-7, with D possibly TRBD1 on 5 matching bases. The germline CDR1 and CDR2 sequences are MGHRA and YSYEKL. This CDR3 is 15 amino acids long. The germline V and J ends were trimmed by 5 bases and 0 bases, with 14 bases remaining between them. CDR3 region: CASSDQGRGSYEQYF. CDR3 DNA sequence: TGCGCCAGCAGCGACCAAGGTAGGGGCTCCTACGAGCAGTACTTC.

The chain combines TRBV5-4 with TRBJ2-3, with unresolved D. Trimming cost V 6 bases and J 3 bases, with 8 bases left between them. Germline V gives CDR1 SGHNT, CDR2 YYREEE (reference sequence). This CDR3 region has 12 residues. The CDR3 nucleotides are TGTGCCAGCAATCGGAATACAGATACGCAGTATTTT. This sequence encodes CASNRNTDTQYF. Filled out from reference TRBV5-4 and TRBJ2-3, the complete variable domain reads ETGVTQSPTHLIKTRGQQVTLRCSSQSGHNTVSWYQQALGQGPQFIFQYYREEENGRGNFPPRFSGLQFPNYSSELNVNALELDDSALYLCASNRNTDTQYFGPGTRLTVL.

This CDR3 reads CASTARTDYNEQFF. The DNA for the CDR3 is TGTGCCAGCACGGCTAGGACGGATTACAATGAGCAGTTCTTC. The chain employs TRBV7-9 and TRBJ2-1, with no clear D. The CDR3 extends over 14 amino acids. The germline gives CDR1 SEHNR, CDR2 FQNEAQ (reference sequence). The V and J ends lost 7 bases and 4 bases respectively, with 14 bases between them.

This clone showed up just once. The chain combines TRBV11-2 with TRBJ2-7; D might be TRBD2 (7 bases). The CDR3 spans 14 residues. The V end was cut by 2 bases, the J end by 5 bases, with 13 bases between. Germline V lookup: CDR1 SGHAT, CDR2 FQNNGV. CDR3 loop: CASSLRPGGDEQYF. Written as DNA, the CDR3 is TGTGCCAGCAGCTTACGACCGGGGGGCGACGAGCAGTACTTC.

This rearrangement joins TRBV7-2 to TRBJ2-7; TRBD1 matches at 7 bases. CDR3 length equals 17 residues. The J segment lost 6 bases and the V segment lost 6 bases, leaving 20 bases of the junction unmatched. Germline CDR1 SGHTA, CDR2 FQGNSA. CDR3: CASRHDRARSQWSEQYF. For the CDR3, the DNA is TGTGCCAGCAGACACGACAGGGCGCGGAGTCAATGGAGCGAGCAGTACTTC.

DNA of the CDR3: TGTGCCAGCAGCTTCAGGACTAGCGGGAGCACAGATACGCAGTATTTT. Its protein is CASSFRTSGSTDTQYF. The chain combines TRBV11-3 with TRBJ2-3; 11 positions agree with TRBD2. Losses at the gene ends were 3 bases for V and 0 bases for J; bases not matched to a gene: 2. Germline V lookup: CDR1 SGHNT, CDR2 YENEEA. The CDR3 has 16 residues.

The chain links TRBV9 to TRBJ2-1; the match to TRBD2 covers 12 bases. CDR3 size: 15 residues. Germline loops: CDR1 SGDLS, CDR2 YYNGEE. V was clipped by 4 bases and J by 8 bases; unmatched bases: 7. The CDR3 coding sequence is TGTGCCAGCAGCACCACTAGCGGGAGGTGGTATGAGCAGTTCTTC. Residues: CASSTTSGRWYEQFF.

The chain carries TRBV6-1 and TRBJ2-2, with 8 nucleotides matching TRBD2. This CDR3 comprises 13 residues. V gave up 6 bases and J gave up 4 bases; unmatched junction bases: 1. Germline CDR1 is MNHNS and CDR2 is SASEGT. CDR3 nucleotide sequence: TGTGCCAGCAGGCTAGCGGGCACCGGGGAGCTGTTTTTT. This codes for CASRLAGTGELFF.

The J gene is TRBJ1-5, the V gene TRBV19; TRBD1 is a possible D gene (6 bases). The germline V and J ends were trimmed by 3 bases and 0 bases, with 15 bases remaining between them. The CDR3 has 17 residues. Germline-derived CDR1 and CDR2 are LNHDA and SQIVND (reference sequence). CDR3 sequence: CASSIGAGANSNQPQHF. The CDR3 bases are TGTGCCAGTAGTATCGGGGCAGGGGCCAATAGCAATCAGCCCCAGCATTTT. The full variable domain, in which reference TRBV19 and TRBJ1-5 provide the parts outside the CDR3, is DGGITQSPKYLFRKEGQNVTLSCEQNLNHDAMYWYRQDPGQGLRLIYYSQIVNDFQKGDIAEGYSVSREKKESFPLTVTSAQKNPTAFYLCASSIGAGANSNQPQHFGDGTRLSIL.

The J gene is TRBJ1-2, the V gene TRBV6-5; TRBD1 might be the D (5 bases). This CDR3 spans 15 amino acids. Trimming took off 2 bases at V and 4 bases at J, with 14 bases between the two ends. Looked up from germline, CDR1 is MNHEY and CDR2 is SVGAGI. DNA for the CDR3: TGTGCCAGCAGTTACGCCCAAGGGGCGGGCTATGGCTACACCTTC. It specifies CASSYAQGAGYGYTF.

J is TRBJ2-7 and V is TRBV9; tentatively, D is TRBD1 or TRBD2 (5 bases each). The CDR3 runs 15 residues. Germline V gene data show CDR1 as SGDLS and CDR2 as YYNGEE. With 0 bases removed from V and 0 bases from J, the gap between germline ends came to 10 bases. CDR3 region: CASSVDGTSSYEQYF. The CDR3 DNA is TGTGCCAGCAGCGTAGACGGGACGAGCTCCTACGAGCAGTACTTC.

In this sample, this clone turned up once. This chain links TRBV21-1 with TRBJ2-3; the D call TRBD2 from the table was never checked on the DNA. TRBV21-1 is listed as a pseudogene. This CDR3 has 15 residues. The DNA of the CDR3 is TGTGCCAGCAGAAACGGTTGCTCTAGCACAGATACGCAGTATTTT. As protein: CASRNGCSSTDTQYF.

The chain recombines TRBV11-2 with TRBJ2-1; perhaps TRBD1 as D (6 bases). This CDR3 spans 14 amino acids. Germline V gene sequence: CDR1 SGHAT, CDR2 FQNNGV. V was pared by 0 bases and J by 8 bases, with 11 bases between. The DNA for the CDR3 is TGTGCCAGCAGCTTAGATCAGGGGATACATGAGCAGTTCTTC. This gives the protein CASSLDQGIHEQFF.